The TCR beta chain under discussion was sequenced for a study of cytomegalovirus exposure and HLA in healthy donors. Across the study: Of all 370 or so donors who were genotyped, 75% to 85% belonged to the Caucasian-associated ancestry cluster.

General observations from the study: TCR sequences were mostly rare, though some public TCRs occurred in many donors. TCR beta V- and J-gene trimming, according to a later analysis, was linked to a missense DCLRE1C variant.

In the PCR, 60 Vbeta and 13 Jbeta primers were used. Only in-frame clones appear in the TCRdb table, and some are missing; sequencing was by immunoSEQ multiplex PCR. The sample has 110,000 or so clones, 67% seen once. Comments on this clone: Its antigen is still unknown.

At collection, donors were nominally healthy, but unrecorded immune exposures were probable. V was shortened by 5 bases and J by 6 bases, with 7 bases between the two germline ends. CDR1 and CDR2 from the germline V gene are SEHNR and FQNEAQ (reference sequence). The CDR3 has 12 residues. Sequences were obtained from PBMCs. V is TRBV7-9 and J is TRBJ2-2, with unresolved D. The clonotype was recovered from a young man in good health and CMV-seropositive. CDR3 sequence reads: CASSVQPGELFF. The CDR3 region has the DNA TGTGCCAGCAGCGTACAACCCGGGGAGCTGTTTTTT.